This T cell receptor (beta chain) was recorded in a study of cytomegalovirus exposure and HLA in healthy donors (dated by TCRdb to the late 2010s). In the study overall: In an earlier analysis of around 540 of the donors, roughly 300 Gb of sequence data and approximately 100 million unique TCR beta sequences from about 179 million T cells were reported. Around 320 gigabases of sequencing data and approximately 80 million unique TCR sequences were included in an early release covering about 700 HLA-typed donors. The genetic ancestry cluster associated with self-reported Caucasian donors included roughly 84% of the 350 to 500 genotyped donors. The aim of the study was to test whether cataloging public T cell receptors could identify signatures of past pathogen exposure. The study profiled the T cell repertoires of fewer than 850 subjects by immunosequencing and related them to cytomegalovirus serostatus. Along with the approximately 700-subject first cohort, a separate validation cohort of over a hundred different subjects was used. To predict cytomegalovirus infection status, the study brought together high-throughput TCR immunosequencing, statistical association of individual TCRs with disease status, and machine learning. To study patterns of TCR occurrence, a later analysis re-analyzed previously published TCR beta repertoires from hundreds of donors and added high-resolution HLA genotyping. Rather than drawing on any new phenotypic data, the later analysis identified candidate immune exposures from TCR beta sequences and the way those sequences occurred across donors. In an earlier analysis of around 540 of the donors, high-throughput TCR beta sequencing was used to judge whether each TCR beta V gene segment behaved as functional or pseudogenic. Donor age, sex, ethnicity and CMV serostatus were compiled together with the repertoire data. A later genetic analysis used genome-wide SNP genotypes for about 65% of the roughly 700 donors, treating that subset as a discovery cohort. All discovery cohort repertoires had been generated using a single sequencing platform. HLA typing covered class I and class II loci at four-digit resolution. The number of donors typed differed by locus, with 629-630 for A, B, C, DRB1 and DQB1, roughly 520 for DQA1, 600 to 610 for DPA1, and around 430 for DPB1. About five DR-DQ haplotypes were treated as single units for association and clustering because of strong linkage in the cohort. Across some 400 genotyped donors of the cohort, an average of approximately 220,000 unique TCR beta nucleotide sequences per donor were sequenced, and approximately 17% of those sequences were non-productive.

This clone was observed a few times. What this receptor recognizes is not known. Per-base quality was not reported, and no clone a single base away is much larger than it. Library generation was performed with the immunoSEQ multiplex PCR assay. For the multiplex PCR, a mixture combining 60 forward primers for TCR Vbeta segments and 13 reverse primers for TCR Jbeta segments was used. A multiplex PCR assay on genomic DNA amplified the CDR3 region of rearranged TCR beta genes. On the Illumina HiSeq System, the amplified TCR beta libraries were sequenced as 87-base-pair reads. The study's own analysis went as follows. A later analysis tallied 75 million to 95 million unique TCR beta chains across the roughly 610 repertoires, and approximately 12 million of those chains were shared by two or more donors. Raw reads were error-corrected and collapsed into unique sequences by a nearest-neighbor algorithm in which closely related sequences were merged to remove PCR and sequencing errors. To assign V, D and J gene segments, CDR3 sequences were aligned to IMGT reference sequences. For a sequence to be retained, a match of at least six nucleotides to both a V gene segment and a J gene segment was required. Rearrangements were called productive when the CDR3 lacked stop codons and stayed in frame with V and J; all others were non-productive. Following IMGT convention, CDR3 was defined as the stretch from the second conserved V-encoded cysteine up to the conserved J-encoded phenylalanine. In an earlier analysis of roughly 580 of the donors, sequences lacking an unambiguous match to a single V gene segment were excluded. An earlier analysis of several hundred of the donors classified V segments as functional when productive rearrangements were above 56.7% and as segregating when the standard deviation between donors was above 5%. To diagnose cytomegalovirus status from the catalog of TCR beta chain sequences, a statistical classification framework was built. In a later analysis, V and J genes were assigned by comparing TCR nucleotide sequences against IMGT/GENE-DB human TR gene sequences. A later analysis assigned CDR3 sequences and most-parsimonious VDJ recombination scenarios with the TCRdist pipeline. In a later analysis, each TCR beta chain was defined by its CDR3 amino acid sequence together with its V-gene family, and reads without a unique V-gene family were excluded. To address suspected cross-contamination and a sequencing artifact, a later analysis removed 592 highly shared, low-generation-probability nucleotide sequences. In a later analysis, a clonal expansion index was calculated for each public chain from normalized within-repertoire ranks of inferred template counts. A later analysis computed generation probabilities with a VDJ recombination model fitted to out-of-frame rearrangements, and checked the results against IGoR. In a later analysis, TCR-TCR, TCR-HLA and TCR-CMV co-occurrence was scored with hypergeometric tests, and a repertoire-size bias correction was applied to TCR pairs. A later analysis estimated false discovery rates by permuting HLA or CMV assignments 20 times. A later analysis grouped co-occurring TCRs with DBSCAN, adding TCRdist sequence similarity when clustering within HLA-allele-positive subsets. Repertoires with fewer than 30,000 or more than 120,000 public chains were left out of co-occurrence clustering, as were a handful of repertoires with anomalous nucleotide sharing. This immuneACCESS table, as held by TCRdb, lists in-frame sequences with V and J called but not all clones. Of the missing ones, under half trace to an unresolved V gene in checked studies; the others have no known cause. The DNA gave D and trimming, while V, J and clone size come from that table. The sample table contains 74,000 or so clones; only one count was recorded for approximately 75% of them. 7% to 9% of the sample comes from the top ten.

Inclusive of the bounding cysteine and phenylalanine, the CDR3 is 13 residues long. The kept DNA is CDR3 alone, 39 bases in frame from the first base. The germline V gene gives CDR1 as SGHDN and CDR2 as FVKESK. V and J are truncated by 3 bases and 4 bases respectively, leaving an intervening sequence of 9 bases. What the study reported, not specific to this receptor: Some IMGT-functional V segments, including TRBV6-2 and TRBV6-3, could not be told apart with the 87-base-pair reads, so those segments were excluded. In a later analysis, 16,951 TCR beta sequences were associated with specific HLA alleles at a false discovery rate of 0.05. In a later analysis, TCR association rates were found to vary across HLA loci, with the most associated TCRs seen for DRB1 alleles and the fewest for HLA-C alleles. Correlated functional status among segregating V segments might reflect linkage disequilibrium, but an unknown experimental factor could not be ruled out. The study gave a list of 150 to 200 TCR beta chains associated with cytomegalovirus. The authors suggested that the approach could potentially be generalized to other disease states and immunological phenotypes. V-gene and J-gene trimming of TCR beta chains was associated with a missense DCLRE1C variant in a later genetic analysis, and the association was replicated in an independent cohort. In an earlier analysis of 587 of the donors, most TCR beta V segments appeared in productive rearrangements about 87% or about 30% of the time, broadly matching IMGT annotations. Most CMV-associated TCR beta chains appeared to be HLA-restricted in a later analysis, and the HLA associations seemed to be driven largely by CMV exposure. Strong co-occurrence of HLA alleles, especially DR and DQ, made assigning TCR associations to individual alleles difficult. Because HLA typing was unavailable for some donors at each locus, only the typed subset was used in association tests. Presence/absence analyses assumed roughly uniform sequencing depth across donors, an assumption that may not hold. A group of highly shared sequence variants was considered likely to be a technical artifact of the sequencing pipeline. About 17 rarely observed V segments, including chromosome 9 orphons, were excluded from the earlier analysis of approximately 600 of the donors because counts were too low. For the cohort, immune exposure information was limited to CMV serostatus. A further reported finding was that TCR beta sequences accurately predicted the HLA-A and HLA-B alleles for most subjects in the first cohort. While some public TCRs were present in many individuals, most TCR sequences turned up only very rarely across donors. The classifier was reported to diagnose cytomegalovirus status with high specificity and sensitivity in both the original and validation cohorts. The cohort was sequenced for TCR beta chains only, and without alpha or paired-chain data the features that could be detected were limited. Compared with the 666-donor mean, donors in an Asian-associated ancestry cluster had fewer N-insertions in productive TCRs, according to a later genetic analysis. A few of the identified cytomegalovirus-associated TCR beta chains were confirmed in vitro to be specific for cytomegalovirus antigens. Compared with equally common non-associated chains, HLA-associated TCR beta chains in a later analysis were more clonally expanded and had lower generation probabilities. In a later analysis, several top co-occurrence clusters were reported to appear linked to parvovirus B19, influenza, CMV and Epstein-Barr virus.

The cohort consisted of more than 650 healthy bone marrow donors. Cohort members were all nominally healthy when sampled, although unrecorded immune exposures were likely present. The donor tested CMV seronegative and was one of the 352 seronegative cohort members. Every donor gave a peripheral blood sample, and the peripheral blood mononuclear cells from that sample were used for TCR beta sequencing. The Qiagen DNeasy Blood Extraction Kit was used to extract genomic DNA from the blood cell samples. This sequence originates from a middle-aged woman in good health and CMV-seronegative. The sequencing input was PBMCs. Recombination joined TRBV14 with TRBJ1-1, with no D gene named confidently. The DNA sequence follows: TGTGCCAGCAGCCAGGCGGTAGGCACTGAAGCTTTCTTT. The encoded protein is CASSQAVGTEAFF.